This paragraph covers one T cell receptor beta chain sequence. The sample comes from a study of cytomegalovirus exposure and HLA in healthy donors. Germline lookup yields CDR1 SGHRS and CDR2 YFSETQ. Trimming at V came to 7 bases and at J to 2 bases, leaving 6 bases not matched to a gene. This CDR3 is 15 amino acids long. 13 Jbeta primers and 60 Vbeta primers were used for the PCR. Profiling relied on immunoSEQ multiplex PCR, and the TCRdb table lists in-frame clones only, not all of them. This table holds 150,000 to 200,000 clones, more than 60% found once. Sequenced sample: PBMCs. The V and J genes are TRBV5-1 and TRBJ2-3; 11 bases line up with TRBD2. The receptor comes from a human donor in good health. CDR3 residues: CASRTSGGNTDTQYF. The CDR3 coding sequence is TGCGCCAGCCGCACTAGCGGGGGAAACACAGATACGCAGTATTTT.